The TCR beta chain under discussion was sequenced for a study of early T cells in non-severe SARS-CoV-2 infection. V was clipped by 7 bases and J by 0 bases, with 13 bases between them. This CDR3 has 16 residues. Germline CDR1 MNHEY, CDR2 SMNVEV (reference sequence). This clonotype was seen more than once but under ten times. Unique molecular identifiers were affixed to single, distinct cDNA molecules. TCRdb re-called the 5' RACE reads with MiXCR, one entry per CDR3 protein. Among approximately 97,000 distinct CDR3 sequences, around 14% were seen once, and the ten largest hold 6.2%. The sequenced sample consisted of whole blood. This TCR came from an adult who was a healthcare worker with PCR-confirmed SARS-CoV-2 infection or an uninfected control (not recorded which). This chain connects TRBV27 to TRBJ1-6; no firm D call. As DNA, the CDR3 is TGTGCCAGCAAATCTCAACCACACTCCTATAATTCACCCCTCCACTTT. It encodes CASKSQPHSYNSPLHF.